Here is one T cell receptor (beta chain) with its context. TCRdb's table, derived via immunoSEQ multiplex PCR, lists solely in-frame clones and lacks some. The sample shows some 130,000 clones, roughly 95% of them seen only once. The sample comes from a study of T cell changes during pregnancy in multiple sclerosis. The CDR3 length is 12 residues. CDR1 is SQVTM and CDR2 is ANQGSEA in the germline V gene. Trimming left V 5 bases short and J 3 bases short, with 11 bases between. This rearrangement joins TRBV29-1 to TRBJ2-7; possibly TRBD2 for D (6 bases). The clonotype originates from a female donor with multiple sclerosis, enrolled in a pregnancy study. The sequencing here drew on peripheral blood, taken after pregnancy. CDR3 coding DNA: TGCAGCGTTAGGGACTTGCTCTACGAGCAGTACTTC. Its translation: CSVRDLLYEQYF.